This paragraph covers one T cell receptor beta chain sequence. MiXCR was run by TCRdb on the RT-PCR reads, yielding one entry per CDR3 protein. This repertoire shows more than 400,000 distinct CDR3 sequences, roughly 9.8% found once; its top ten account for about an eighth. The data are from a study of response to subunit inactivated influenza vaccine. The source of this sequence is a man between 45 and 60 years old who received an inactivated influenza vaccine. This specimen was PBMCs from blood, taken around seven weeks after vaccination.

DNA of the CDR3: TGTGCCAGCTCACCTGGACTAGCGGGCCACAACACCGGGGAGCTGTTTTTT. Translating gives CASSPGLAGHNTGELFF. V and J are TRBV18 and TRBJ2-2; 11 bases are a match to TRBD2. The V gene end was trimmed by 3 bases and the J gene end by 2 bases; junction bases not matched to a gene: 5. Germline V gene data show CDR1 as KGHSH and CDR2 as LQKENI. The CDR3 spans 17 residues.